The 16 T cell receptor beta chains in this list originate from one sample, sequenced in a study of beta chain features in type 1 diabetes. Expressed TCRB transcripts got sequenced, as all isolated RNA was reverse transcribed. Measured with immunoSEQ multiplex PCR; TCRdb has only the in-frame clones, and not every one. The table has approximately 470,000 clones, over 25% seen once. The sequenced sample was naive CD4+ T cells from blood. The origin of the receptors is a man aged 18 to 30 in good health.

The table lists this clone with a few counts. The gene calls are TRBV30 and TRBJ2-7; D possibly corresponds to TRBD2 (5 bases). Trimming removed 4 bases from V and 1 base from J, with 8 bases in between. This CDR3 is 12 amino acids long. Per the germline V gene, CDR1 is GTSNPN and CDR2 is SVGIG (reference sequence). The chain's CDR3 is CAWTDYSYEQYF. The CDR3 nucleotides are TGTGCCTGGACCGACTATTCCTACGAGCAGTACTTC. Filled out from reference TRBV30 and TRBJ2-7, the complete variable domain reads SQTIHQWPATLVQPVGSPLSLECTVEGTSNPNLYWYRQAAGRGLQLLFYSVGIGQISSEVPQNLSASRPQDRQFILSSKKLLLSDSGFYLCAWTDYSYEQYFGPGTRLTVT.

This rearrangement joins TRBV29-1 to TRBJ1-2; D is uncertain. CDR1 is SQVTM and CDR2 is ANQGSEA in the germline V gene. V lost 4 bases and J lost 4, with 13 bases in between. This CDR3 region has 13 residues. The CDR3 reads CSVGRAEGYGYTF. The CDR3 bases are TGCAGCGTTGGTAGGGCTGAGGGCTATGGCTACACCTTC.

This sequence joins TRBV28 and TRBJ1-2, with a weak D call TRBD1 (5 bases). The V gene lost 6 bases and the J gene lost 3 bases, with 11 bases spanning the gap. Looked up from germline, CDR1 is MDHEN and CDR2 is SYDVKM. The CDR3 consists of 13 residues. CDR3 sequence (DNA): TGTGCCAGCAGCCCATTAGGGGACTATGGCTACACCTTC. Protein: CASSPLGDYGYTF.

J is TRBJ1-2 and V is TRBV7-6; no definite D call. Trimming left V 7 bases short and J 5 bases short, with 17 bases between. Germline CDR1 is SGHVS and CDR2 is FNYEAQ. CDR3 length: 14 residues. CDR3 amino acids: CASTPLEVRYGYTF. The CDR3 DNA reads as TGTGCCAGCACCCCTCTGGAGGTTAGATATGGCTACACCTTC.

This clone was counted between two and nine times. CDR3 amino acids: CASSRTGDTQYF. CDR3 DNA sequence: TGTGCCAGCAGCCGGACAGGAGATACGCAGTATTTT. The V and J genes are TRBV6-5 and TRBJ2-3, with 7 bases aligning to TRBD1. J was trimmed by 5 bases and V by 6 bases; bases with no gene match: 2. Germline V gives CDR1 MNHEY, CDR2 SVGAGI. This CDR3 is 12 amino acids long.

CDR3 loop: CSAPDRYEQYF. In DNA form, the CDR3 reads TGCAGTGCCCCGGACAGATACGAGCAGTACTTC. V usage is TRBV20-1 and J usage is TRBJ2-7, with D maybe TRBD1 (6 bases). Trimming stripped 6 bases from V and 4 bases from J, with 10 bases between. This CDR3 is built from 11 residues. Germline lookup yields CDR1 DFQATT and CDR2 SNEGSKA (reference sequence).

CDR3 amino acids: CSVVGGGLTYEQYF. The CDR3 DNA reads TGCAGCGTTGTAGGCGGAGGCCTTACCTACGAGCAGTACTTC. The V call is TRBV29-1, the J call TRBJ2-7; TRBD2 might be the D (5 bases). The CDR3 extends over 14 amino acids. CDR1 and CDR2 (germline): SQVTM, ANQGSEA. V was shortened by 4 bases and J by 2 bases, with 15 bases between the two germline ends.

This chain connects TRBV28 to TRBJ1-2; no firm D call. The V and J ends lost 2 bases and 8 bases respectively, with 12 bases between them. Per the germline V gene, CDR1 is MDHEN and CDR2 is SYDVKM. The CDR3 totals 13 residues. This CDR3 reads CASSLAPTRGYTF. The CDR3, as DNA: TGTGCCAGCAGTTTAGCCCCTACCAGAGGCTACACCTTC.

This CDR3 reads CASSYGLAGYNEQFF. The CDR3 nucleotides read TGCGCCAGCAGCTATGGACTAGCGGGTTACAATGAGCAGTTCTTC. The V call is TRBV5-1, the J call TRBJ2-1, with 11 positions matching TRBD2. Unmatched junction bases numbered 3, after V lost 3 bases and J lost 4 bases. CDR3 length equals 15 residues. Germline-derived CDR1 and CDR2 are SGHRS and YFSETQ.

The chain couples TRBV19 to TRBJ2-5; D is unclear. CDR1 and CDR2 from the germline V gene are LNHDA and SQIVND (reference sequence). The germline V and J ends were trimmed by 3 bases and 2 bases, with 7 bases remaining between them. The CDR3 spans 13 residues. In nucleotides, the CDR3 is TGTGCCAGTAGTATCTTCGGTCAAGAGACCCAGTACTTC. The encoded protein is CASSIFGQETQYF.

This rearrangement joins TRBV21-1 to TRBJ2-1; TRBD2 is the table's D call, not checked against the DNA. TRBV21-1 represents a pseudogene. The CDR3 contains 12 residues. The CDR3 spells CASSGLADEQFF. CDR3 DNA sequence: TGTGCCAGCAGCGGACTAGCCGATGAGCAGTTCTTC.

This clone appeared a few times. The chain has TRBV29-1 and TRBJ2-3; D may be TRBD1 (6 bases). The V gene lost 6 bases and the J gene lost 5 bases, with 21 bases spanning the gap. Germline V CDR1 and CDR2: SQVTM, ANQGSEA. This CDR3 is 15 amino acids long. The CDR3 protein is CSVAWGQGSQDTQYF. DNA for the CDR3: TGCAGCGTGGCCTGGGGGCAGGGCAGTCAAGATACGCAGTATTTT.

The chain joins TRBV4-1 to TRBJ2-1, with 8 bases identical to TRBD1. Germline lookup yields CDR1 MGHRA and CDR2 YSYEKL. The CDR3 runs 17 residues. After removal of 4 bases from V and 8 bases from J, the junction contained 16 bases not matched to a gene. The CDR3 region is CASSPPLGTGLRHEQFF. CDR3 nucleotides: TGCGCCAGCAGCCCCCCCCTTGGGACAGGCCTAAGGCATGAGCAGTTCTTC.

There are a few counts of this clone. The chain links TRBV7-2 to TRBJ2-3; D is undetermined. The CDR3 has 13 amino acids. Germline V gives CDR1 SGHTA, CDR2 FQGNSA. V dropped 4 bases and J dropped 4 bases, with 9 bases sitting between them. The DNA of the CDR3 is TGTGCCAGCAGCTACCAGAGAGCAGATACGCAGTATTTT. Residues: CASSYQRADTQYF.

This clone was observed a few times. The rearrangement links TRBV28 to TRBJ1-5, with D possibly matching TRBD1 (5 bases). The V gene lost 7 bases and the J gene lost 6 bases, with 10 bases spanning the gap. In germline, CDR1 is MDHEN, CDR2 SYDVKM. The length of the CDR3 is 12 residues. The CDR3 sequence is CASIQDSQPQHF. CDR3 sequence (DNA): TGTGCCAGCATACAAGACAGTCAGCCCCAGCATTTT.

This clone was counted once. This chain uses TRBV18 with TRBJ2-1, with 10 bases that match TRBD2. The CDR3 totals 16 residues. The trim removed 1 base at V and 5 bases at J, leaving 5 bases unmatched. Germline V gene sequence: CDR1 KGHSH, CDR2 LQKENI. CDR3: CASSPLLAGDDNEQFF. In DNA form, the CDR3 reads TGTGCCAGCTCACCACTCCTAGCGGGAGATGACAATGAGCAGTTCTTC.